This TCR beta chain was found in a study of blood T cell repertoires in COVID-19. The overall study: Donors in the United States, Italy and Spain gave samples during acute or convalescent COVID-19. Sample material is recorded as cDNA or gDNA derived from T cells, B-cell-depleted T cells, or PBMCs.

The length of the CDR3 is 13 residues. The germline V and J ends were trimmed by 7 bases and 4 bases, with 13 bases remaining between them. Looked up from germline, CDR1 is SNHLY and CDR2 is FYNNEI. Source study methods: How many nucleated cells were present was estimated from reference gene primer amplification. Some clones are missing from TCRdb's copy, which holds only in-frame ones; the method was immunoSEQ multiplex PCR. Clonal size and the V and J genes are those of that table, whereas D and trimming came from the DNA. The sample has tens of thousands of clones, approximately 90% seen once. The V call is TRBV2, the J call TRBJ1-1; tentative D call: TRBD1 (6 bases). This receptor was taken from a woman aged 80 or over with active COVID-19. Specimen: peripheral blood. The CDR3 sequence is CASTGGARTEAFF. CDR3 DNA sequence: TGTGCCAGCACCGGGGGGGCGCGCACTGAAGCTTTCTTT. The full variable domain, completed using reference TRBV2 and TRBJ1-1, is EPEVTQTPSHQVTQMGQEVILRCVPISNHLYFYWYRQILGQKVEFLVSFYNNEISEKSEIFDDQFSVERPDGSNFTLKIRSTKLEDSAMYFCASTGGARTEAFFGQGTRLTVV.